These 20 T cell receptor beta chains originate from one sample sequenced in a study of cytomegalovirus exposure and HLA in healthy donors (dated by TCRdb to the late 2010s). Library method: the immunoSEQ multiplex PCR assay. A mixture of 60 forward primers for TCR Vbeta segments and 13 reverse primers for TCR Jbeta segments was used in the multiplex PCR. TCRdb re-hosts the immuneACCESS table, in-frame sequences only. Its copies lack some clones; in the studies checked, an unresolved V gene accounts for under half of them, and the cause for the rest is not known. The sample has over 150,000 clones on record, roughly 76% of them singletons. The ten largest clonotypes hold around 14% of the sample. Material for sequencing was PBMCs. The receptors were sampled from a woman aged 50 to 60 in good health and CMV-seronegative.

The chain has TRBV5-5 and TRBJ2-1; no reliable D call. This CDR3 spans 12 amino acids. Germline V lookup: CDR1 SGHKS, CDR2 YYEKEE (reference sequence). V gave up 4 bases and J gave up 8 bases, with 10 bases separating them. CDR3 bases: TGTGCCAGCAGCCAACGAACGGATGAGCAGTTCTTC. Amino acid sequence: CASSQRTDEQFF.

V gene TRBV27 combines with J gene TRBJ1-1; possible D gene TRBD1, 6 bases. Trimming cost V 7 bases and J 6 bases, with 15 bases left between them. Germline V gene sequence: CDR1 MNHEY, CDR2 SMNVEV (reference sequence). The CDR3 is 13 residues long. The CDR3 here is CASIKGGESEAFF. The CDR3 coding sequence is TGTGCCAGCATTAAGGGGGGGGAGTCTGAAGCTTTCTTT.

This chain uses TRBV6-5 with TRBJ1-2, with D hard to call. Germline V lookup: CDR1 MNHEY, CDR2 SVGAGI. The CDR3 is made up of 13 amino acids. V was trimmed by 6 bases and J by 6 bases, leaving 14 bases between them. Written as DNA, the CDR3 is TGTGCCAGCAGCCGGAGACGCTCTGATGGCTACACCTTC. This sequence encodes CASSRRRSDGYTF.

The CDR3: CASSLDSNQPQHF. The CDR3 DNA reads as TGTGCCAGCAGCTTAGATTCTAATCAGCCCCAGCATTTT. The V call is TRBV7-2, the J call TRBJ1-5; D call uncertain. The CDR3 loop spans 13 amino acids. The V end lost 1 base, the J end lost 4 bases, and 5 bases lay between the germline ends. CDR1 SGHTA and CDR2 FQGNSA come from the germline V gene.

A word on this clone: The DNA is left out, because the CDR3 cannot be placed on it with certainty; the CDR3 is given as TCRdb lists it. The rearrangement links TRBV4-1 to TRBJ2-5; the table names TRBD2, a call not compared with the DNA. Germline CDR1 MGHRA, CDR2 YSYEKL. The CDR3 extends over 14 residues, inclusive of both ends. The chain's CDR3 is CASSPAGLSWEQYF.

The chain joins TRBV19 to TRBJ2-7; no reliable D call. The germline gives CDR1 LNHDA, CDR2 SQIVND (reference sequence). V was cut by 4 bases and J by 0 bases, with 16 bases left in between. There are 16 residues in the CDR3. The CDR3, as DNA: TGTGCCAGTAGTAGGAGTGGAGACTGGCACTCCTACGAGCAGTACTTC. This encodes CASSRSGDWHSYEQYF. Full variable domain (outside the CDR3, taken from reference TRBV19 and TRBJ2-7): DGGITQSPKYLFRKEGQNVTLSCEQNLNHDAMYWYRQDPGQGLRLIYYSQIVNDFQKGDIAEGYSVSREKKESFPLTVTSAQKNPTAFYLCASSRSGDWHSYEQYFGPGTRLTVT.

This clone was observed once. This chain uses TRBV15 with TRBJ2-1; 7 bases are a match to TRBD2. The CDR3 spans 16 residues. The junction had 11 bases not matched to a gene; V was cut back by 4 bases and J by 5 bases. Germline CDR1 and CDR2: LNHNV and YYDKDF (reference sequence). CDR3: CATSKHGGLVDNEQFF. The CDR3 nucleotides read TGTGCCACCAGCAAACATGGCGGACTAGTGGACAATGAGCAGTTCTTC.

The V gene is TRBV15, the J gene TRBJ2-1; 10 nucleotides align to TRBD1. With V trimmed by 4 bases and J by 0 bases, 6 bases remained unmatched. Germline V lookup: CDR1 LNHNV, CDR2 YYDKDF (reference sequence). The CDR3 spans 17 residues. The CDR3, as DNA: TGTGCCACCAGCACCACCCGGGACAGGGGCTCCTACAATGAGCAGTTCTTC. It encodes CATSTTRDRGSYNEQFF.

The CDR3 DNA reads as TGTGCCAGCAGTTCCGGGACAGGAGCTAACTATGGCTACACCTTC. This gives the protein CASSSGTGANYGYTF. The genes are TRBV27 and TRBJ1-2; 8 positions match TRBD1. From germline, CDR1 is MNHEY and CDR2 SMNVEV (reference sequence). Unmatched junction bases numbered 4, after V lost 4 bases and J lost 0 bases. The CDR3 extends over 15 amino acids.

The genes are TRBV11-2 and TRBJ1-5; D is possibly TRBD1 (5 bases). Germline values: CDR1 SGHAT, CDR2 FQNNGV. This CDR3 contains 13 residues. V dropped 5 bases and J dropped 9 bases, with 14 bases sitting between them. CDR3 bases: TGTGCCAGCAGCCCTTGGGGGGAACGGCCCCAGCATTTT. It encodes CASSPWGERPQHF.

This clone was seen once. At one of its ends the junction is not consistent with the germline gene, which may arise from a read error. This chain uses TRBV6-1 with TRBJ2-7; D perhaps matches TRBD1 (5 bases). Per germline, CDR1 MNHNS and CDR2 SASEGT. The length of the CDR3 is 16 residues. CDR3 in amino acids: CASGDRGAVRYYEQYF. CDR3 in DNA: TGTGCCAGCGGTGATAGGGGCGCGGTACGATACTACGAGCAGTACTTC.

A few counts support this clone. The chain is built from TRBV9 and TRBJ1-1; 9 nucleotides match TRBD1. This CDR3 comprises 19 residues. The ends lost 3 bases at V and 4 bases at J; junction bases unmatched: 19. Germline V CDR1 and CDR2: SGDLS, YYNGEE. The CDR3 sequence: CASSDGLRDRDWGGTEAFF. Here the CDR3 DNA reads TGTGCCAGCAGCGACGGGCTCCGGGACAGGGATTGGGGTGGCACTGAAGCTTTCTTT.

This clone was counted a single time. CDR3 DNA sequence: TGTGCCAGCAGCTATACTAGCGGGAGAACTTCCTACGAGCAGTACTTC. Its protein is CASSYTSGRTSYEQYF. V gene TRBV11-2 combines with J gene TRBJ2-7, with TRBD2 matching 11 bases. J gave up 1 base and V 4 bases, and 6 bases lay outside the gene matches. The CDR3 is made up of 16 amino acids. Looked up from germline, CDR1 is SGHAT and CDR2 is FQNNGV.

CDR3 sequence (DNA): TGTGCCAGCAGCCGCCAACCGGGACAACAGAACACTGAAGCTTTCTTT. Translated: CASSRQPGQQNTEAFF. The chain uses TRBV7-8 and TRBJ1-1; a weak D match, TRBD1 (6 bases). The germline CDR1 and CDR2 sequences are SGHVS and FQNEAQ. Trimming shortened V by 5 bases and J by 1 base, and 17 bases separated the two germline ends. The CDR3 totals 16 residues.

This chain uses TRBV5-4 with TRBJ2-2; weak D call: TRBD1 (6 bases). The CDR3 covers 15 residues. Germline V CDR1 and CDR2: SGHNT, YYREEE (reference sequence). Trimming took 3 bases from V and 2 from J, leaving 11 bases between them. CDR3 sequence reads: CASSSRTANTGELFF. DNA for the CDR3: TGTGCCAGCAGCTCCAGGACAGCCAACACCGGGGAGCTGTTTTTT.

A single count supports this clone. CDR3 in amino acids: CASSNGQYTEAFF. The CDR3 region has the DNA TGTGCCAGCAGTAATGGACAGTACACTGAAGCTTTCTTT. The rearrangement uses TRBV14 and TRBJ1-1; possible D gene TRBD1, 6 bases. With 6 bases removed from V and 3 bases from J, the gap between germline ends came to 11 bases. This CDR3 contains 13 residues. Germline V lookup: CDR1 SGHDN, CDR2 FVKESK.

The CDR3 loop is CASSLVGQGRRNEQFF. In DNA, the CDR3 is TGTGCCAGCAGTTTAGTGGGGCAGGGAAGGCGGAATGAGCAGTTCTTC. The rearrangement joins TRBV28 to TRBJ2-1; perhaps TRBD1 as D (5 bases). The CDR3 consists of 16 residues. The germline gives CDR1 MDHEN, CDR2 SYDVKM. V lost 2 bases, J lost 7 bases, and 18 bases lay in between.

This clone has a single count. DNA of the CDR3: TGTGCCAGCAGCTCGAGACTAGCGGGGGGGCGGGATGAGCAGTTCTTC. This sequence encodes CASSSRLAGGRDEQFF. The chain joins TRBV7-2 to TRBJ2-1, with 14 bases that match TRBD2. The V gene's germline CDR1 is SGHTA and CDR2 FQGNSA. The CDR3 is 16 residues long. V gave up 4 bases and J gave up 8 bases; unmatched junction bases: 7. Looking up the rest from reference TRBV7-2 and TRBJ2-1 gives the full variable domain: GAGVSQSPSNKVTEKGKDVELRCDPISGHTALYWYRQSLGQGLEFLIYFQGNSAPDKSGLPSDRFSAERTGGSVSTLTIQRTQQEDSAVYLCASSSRLAGGRDEQFFGPGTRLTVL.

V is TRBV7-9 and J is TRBJ2-7, with a possible D match to TRBD1 (5 bases). The CDR3 consists of 13 residues. V was trimmed by 4 bases and J by 6 bases, leaving 13 bases between them. Germline loops: CDR1 SEHNR, CDR2 FQNEAQ (reference sequence). The CDR3 here is CASSSSGASEQYF. CDR3 nucleotide sequence: TGTGCCAGCAGCTCCTCTGGGGCTAGCGAGCAGTACTTC.

The rearrangement uses TRBV11-2 and TRBJ1-1, with TRBD1 matching 7 bases. V lost 1 base to trimming and J lost 7 bases; unmatched junction nucleotides: 15. The CDR3 has 17 residues. The V gene's germline CDR1 is SGHAT and CDR2 FQNNGV. Here the CDR3 reads CASSLGSGQLRYFEAFF. The CDR3, as DNA: TGTGCCAGCAGCTTAGGGTCGGGACAGCTTAGGTATTTTGAAGCTTTCTTT.